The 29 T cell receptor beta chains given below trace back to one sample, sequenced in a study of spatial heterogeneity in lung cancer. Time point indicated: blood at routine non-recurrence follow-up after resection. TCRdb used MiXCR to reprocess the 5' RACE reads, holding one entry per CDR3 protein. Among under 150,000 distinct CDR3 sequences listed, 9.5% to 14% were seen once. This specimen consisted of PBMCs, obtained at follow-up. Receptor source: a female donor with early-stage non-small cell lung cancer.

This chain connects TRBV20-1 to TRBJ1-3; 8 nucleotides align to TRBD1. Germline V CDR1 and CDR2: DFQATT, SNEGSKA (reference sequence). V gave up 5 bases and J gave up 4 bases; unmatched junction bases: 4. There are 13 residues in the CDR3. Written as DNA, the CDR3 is TGCAGTGCTCGTTGGGACAGGGGAAACACCATATATTTT. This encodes CSARWDRGNTIYF.

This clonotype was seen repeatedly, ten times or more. CDR3 sequence (DNA): TGCGCCAGCAGCCCAAACAGCTACAATGAGCAGTTCTTC. This codes for CASSPNSYNEQFF. The chain links TRBV5-1 to TRBJ2-1; D unclear. This CDR3 contains 13 residues. V was pared by 4 bases and J by 3 bases, with 8 bases between. Germline CDR1 is SGHRS and CDR2 is YFSETQ.

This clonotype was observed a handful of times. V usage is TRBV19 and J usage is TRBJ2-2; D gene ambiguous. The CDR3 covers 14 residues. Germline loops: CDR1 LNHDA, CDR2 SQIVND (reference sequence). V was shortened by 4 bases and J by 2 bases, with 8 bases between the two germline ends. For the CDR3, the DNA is TGTGCCAGTAGTACAGGTCCAAACACCGGGGAGCTGTTTTTT. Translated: CASSTGPNTGELFF.

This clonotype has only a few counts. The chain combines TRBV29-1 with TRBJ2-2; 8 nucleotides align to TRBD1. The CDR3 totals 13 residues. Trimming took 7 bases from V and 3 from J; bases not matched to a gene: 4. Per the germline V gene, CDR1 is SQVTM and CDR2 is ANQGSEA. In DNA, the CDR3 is TGCAGCGCGACAGGGGTCCACACCGGGGAGCTGTTTTTT. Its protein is CSATGVHTGELFF.

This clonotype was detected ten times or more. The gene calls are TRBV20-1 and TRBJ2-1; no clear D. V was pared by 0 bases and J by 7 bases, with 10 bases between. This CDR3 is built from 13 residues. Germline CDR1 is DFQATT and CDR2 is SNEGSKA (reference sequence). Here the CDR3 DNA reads TGCAGTGCTAGAGACTGGTCGTCGAATGAGCAGTTCTTC. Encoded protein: CSARDWSSNEQFF.

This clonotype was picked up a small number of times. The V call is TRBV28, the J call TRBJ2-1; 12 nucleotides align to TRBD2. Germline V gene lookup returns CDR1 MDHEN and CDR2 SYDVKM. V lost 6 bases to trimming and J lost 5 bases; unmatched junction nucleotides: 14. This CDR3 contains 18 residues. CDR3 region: CASSTSRTSGITHNEQFF. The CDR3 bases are TGTGCCAGCAGCACCTCCCGGACTAGCGGGATTACCCACAATGAGCAGTTCTTC.

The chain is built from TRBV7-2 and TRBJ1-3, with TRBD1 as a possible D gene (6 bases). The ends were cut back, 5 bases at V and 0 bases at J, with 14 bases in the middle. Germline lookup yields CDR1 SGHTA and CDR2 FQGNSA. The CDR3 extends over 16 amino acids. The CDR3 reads CASSPIGQSSGNTIYF. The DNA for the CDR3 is TGTGCCAGCAGCCCTATCGGACAGAGCTCTGGAAACACCATATATTTT.

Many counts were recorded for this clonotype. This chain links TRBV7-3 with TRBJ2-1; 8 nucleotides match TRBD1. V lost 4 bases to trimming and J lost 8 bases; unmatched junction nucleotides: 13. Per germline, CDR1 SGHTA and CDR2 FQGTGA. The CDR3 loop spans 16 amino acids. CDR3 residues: CASSSLPGQGSDEQFF. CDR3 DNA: TGTGCCAGCAGCTCCCTTCCTGGACAGGGTAGCGATGAGCAGTTCTTC.

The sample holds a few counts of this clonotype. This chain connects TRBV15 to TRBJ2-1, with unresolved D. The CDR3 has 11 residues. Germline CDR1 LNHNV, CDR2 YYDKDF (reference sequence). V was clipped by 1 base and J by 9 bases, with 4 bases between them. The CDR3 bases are TGTGCCACCAGCAGAGTCGGTGAGCAGTTCTTC. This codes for CATSRVGEQFF.

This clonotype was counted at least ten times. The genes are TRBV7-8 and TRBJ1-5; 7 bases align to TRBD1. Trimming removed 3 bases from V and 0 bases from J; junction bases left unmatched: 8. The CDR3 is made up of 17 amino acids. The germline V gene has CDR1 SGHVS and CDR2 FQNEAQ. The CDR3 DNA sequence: TGTGCCAGCAGCTTTCGGGACAGCGCCCTTAGCAATCAGCCCCAGCATTTT. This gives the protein CASSFRDSALSNQPQHF. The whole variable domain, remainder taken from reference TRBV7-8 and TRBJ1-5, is GAGVSQSPRYKVAKRGQDVALRCDPISGHVSLFWYQQALGQGPEFLTYFQNEAQLDKSGLPSDRFFAERPEGSVSTLKIQRTQQEDSAVYLCASSFRDSALSNQPQHFGDGTRLSIL.

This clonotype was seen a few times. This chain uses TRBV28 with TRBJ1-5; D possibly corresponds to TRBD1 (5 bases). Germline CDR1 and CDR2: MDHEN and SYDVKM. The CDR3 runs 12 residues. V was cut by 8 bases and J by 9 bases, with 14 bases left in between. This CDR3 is CASRDGLLPQHF. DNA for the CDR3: TGTGCCAGCCGGGACGGATTATTGCCCCAGCATTTT.

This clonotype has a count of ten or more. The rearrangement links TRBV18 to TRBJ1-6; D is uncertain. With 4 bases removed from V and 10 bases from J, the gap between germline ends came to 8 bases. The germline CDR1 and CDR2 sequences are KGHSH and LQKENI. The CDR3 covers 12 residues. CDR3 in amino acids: CASSHRGSPLHF. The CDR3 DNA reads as TGTGCCAGCTCACACAGAGGCTCACCCCTCCACTTT.

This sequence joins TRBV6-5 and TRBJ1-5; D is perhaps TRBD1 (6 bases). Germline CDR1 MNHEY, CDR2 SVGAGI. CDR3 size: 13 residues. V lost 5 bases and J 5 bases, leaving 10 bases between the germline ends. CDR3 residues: CASSTGTYQPQHF. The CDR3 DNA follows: TGTGCCAGCAGTACAGGGACATATCAGCCCCAGCATTTT.

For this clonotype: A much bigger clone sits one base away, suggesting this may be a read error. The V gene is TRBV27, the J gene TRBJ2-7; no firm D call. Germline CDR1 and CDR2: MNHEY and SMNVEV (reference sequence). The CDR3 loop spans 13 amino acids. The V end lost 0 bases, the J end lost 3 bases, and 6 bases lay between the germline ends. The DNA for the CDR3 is TGTGCCAGCAGTTTATCCGCCTACTACGAGCAGTACTTC. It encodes CASSLSAYYEQYF.

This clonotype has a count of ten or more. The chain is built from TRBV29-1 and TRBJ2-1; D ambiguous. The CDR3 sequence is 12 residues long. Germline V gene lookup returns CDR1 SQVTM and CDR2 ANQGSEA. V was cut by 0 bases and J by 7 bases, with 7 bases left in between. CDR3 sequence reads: CSVEDGPNEQFF. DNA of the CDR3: TGCAGCGTTGAAGATGGGCCAAATGAGCAGTTCTTC.

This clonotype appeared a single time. CDR3: CASRWETQYF. CDR3 nucleotides: TGTGCCAGCAGATGGGAGACCCAGTACTTC. The V gene is TRBV12-3 or TRBV12-4, the J gene TRBJ2-5; no firm D call. The V gene lost 6 bases and the J gene lost 5 bases, with 4 bases spanning the gap. The CDR3 length is 10 residues.

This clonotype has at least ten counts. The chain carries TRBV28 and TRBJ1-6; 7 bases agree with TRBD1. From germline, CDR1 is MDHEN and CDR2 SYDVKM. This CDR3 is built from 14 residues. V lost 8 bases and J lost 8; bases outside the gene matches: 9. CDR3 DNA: TGTGCCAGCCGAGTCCCGGACAGGTATTCACCCCTCCACTTT. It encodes CASRVPDRYSPLHF.

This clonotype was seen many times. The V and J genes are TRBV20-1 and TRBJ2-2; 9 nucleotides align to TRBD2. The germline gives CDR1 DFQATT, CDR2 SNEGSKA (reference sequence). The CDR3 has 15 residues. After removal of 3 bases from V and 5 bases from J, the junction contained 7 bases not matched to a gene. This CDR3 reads CSARVAGVKTGELFF. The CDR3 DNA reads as TGCAGTGCTAGGGTAGCGGGAGTAAAGACCGGGGAGCTGTTTTTT.

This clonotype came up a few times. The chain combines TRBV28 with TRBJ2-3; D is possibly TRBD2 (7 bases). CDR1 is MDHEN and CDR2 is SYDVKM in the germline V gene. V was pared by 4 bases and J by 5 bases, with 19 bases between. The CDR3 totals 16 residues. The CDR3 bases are TGTGCCAGCAGTTCTTTAAGGGGGGGCGCAAAAGATACGCAGTATTTT. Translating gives CASSSLRGGAKDTQYF.

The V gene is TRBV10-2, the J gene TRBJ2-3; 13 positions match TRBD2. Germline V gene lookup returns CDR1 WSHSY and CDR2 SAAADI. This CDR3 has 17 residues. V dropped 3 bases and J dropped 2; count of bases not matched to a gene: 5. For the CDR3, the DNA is TGCGCCAGCAGTGAAACGGGACTAGCGGGGATCACAGATACGCAGTATTTT. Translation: CASSETGLAGITDTQYF.

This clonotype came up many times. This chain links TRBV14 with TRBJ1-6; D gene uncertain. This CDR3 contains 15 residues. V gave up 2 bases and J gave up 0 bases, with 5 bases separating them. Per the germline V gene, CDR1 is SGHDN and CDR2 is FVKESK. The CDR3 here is CASSQQSSYNSPLHF. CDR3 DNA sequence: TGTGCCAGCAGCCAACAGAGCTCCTATAATTCACCCCTCCACTTT.

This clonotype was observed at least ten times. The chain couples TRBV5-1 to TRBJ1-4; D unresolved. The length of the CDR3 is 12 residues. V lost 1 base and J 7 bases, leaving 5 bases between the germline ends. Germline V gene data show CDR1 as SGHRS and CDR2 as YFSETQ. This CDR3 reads CASSLNGEKLFF. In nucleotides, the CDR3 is TGCGCCAGCAGCTTGAATGGTGAAAAACTGTTTTTT.

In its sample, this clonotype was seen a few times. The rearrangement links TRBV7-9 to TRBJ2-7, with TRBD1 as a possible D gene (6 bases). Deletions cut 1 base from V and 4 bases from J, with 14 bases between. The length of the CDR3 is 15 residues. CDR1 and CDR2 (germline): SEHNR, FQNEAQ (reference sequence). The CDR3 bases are TGTGCCAGCAGCTTAGGAGGACAGAAGGTGTACGAGCAGTACGTC. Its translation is CASSLGGQKVYEQYV.

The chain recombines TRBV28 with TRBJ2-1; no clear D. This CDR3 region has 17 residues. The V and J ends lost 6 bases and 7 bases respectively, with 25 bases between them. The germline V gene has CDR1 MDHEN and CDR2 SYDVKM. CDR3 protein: CASRPAGQSIRANEQFF. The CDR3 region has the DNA TGTGCCAGCAGACCCGCCGGGCAGAGTATAAGGGCGAATGAGCAGTTCTTC.

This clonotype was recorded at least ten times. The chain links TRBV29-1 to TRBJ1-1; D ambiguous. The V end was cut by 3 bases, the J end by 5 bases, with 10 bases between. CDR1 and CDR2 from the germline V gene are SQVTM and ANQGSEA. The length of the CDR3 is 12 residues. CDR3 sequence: CSVEPGGTEAFF. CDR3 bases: TGCAGCGTTGAGCCAGGTGGGACTGAAGCTTTCTTT.

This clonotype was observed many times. CDR3 region: CASSLGTSGSVPPYEQYF. The DNA for the CDR3 is TGTGCCAGCAGTTTAGGGACTAGCGGGAGCGTCCCCCCCTACGAGCAGTACTTC. The J gene is TRBJ2-7, the V gene TRBV28; 14 nucleotides match TRBD2. V dropped 2 bases and J dropped 2; count of bases not matched to a gene: 8. Germline V CDR1 and CDR2: MDHEN, SYDVKM. This CDR3 is 18 amino acids long. Based on the CDR3 plus reference TRBV28 and TRBJ2-7, the full variable domain is DVKVTQSSRYLVKRTGEKVFLECVQDMDHENMFWYRQDPGLGLRLIYFSYDVKMKEKGDIPEGYSVSREKKERFSLILESASTNQTSMYLCASSLGTSGSVPPYEQYFGPGTRLTVT.

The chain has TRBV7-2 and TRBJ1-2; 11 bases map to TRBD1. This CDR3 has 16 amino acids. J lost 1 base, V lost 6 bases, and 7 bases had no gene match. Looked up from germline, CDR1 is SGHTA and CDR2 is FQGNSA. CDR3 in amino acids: CASSPRTGGSNYGYTF. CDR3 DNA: TGTGCCAGCAGTCCGCGGACAGGGGGCAGTAACTATGGCTACACCTTC.

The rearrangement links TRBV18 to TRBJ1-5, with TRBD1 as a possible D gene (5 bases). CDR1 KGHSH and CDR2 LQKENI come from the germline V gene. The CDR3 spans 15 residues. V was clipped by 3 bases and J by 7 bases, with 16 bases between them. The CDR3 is CASSPLARGSQPQHF. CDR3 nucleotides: TGTGCCAGCTCACCCCTGGCGAGGGGATCACAGCCCCAGCATTTT.

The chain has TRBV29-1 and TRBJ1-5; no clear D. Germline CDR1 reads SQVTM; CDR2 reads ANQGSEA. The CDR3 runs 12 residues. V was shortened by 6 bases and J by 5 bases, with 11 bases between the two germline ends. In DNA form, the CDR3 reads TGCAGCGTCGCAGGTCATGATCAGCCCCAGCATTTT. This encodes CSVAGHDQPQHF.